This note documents a single T cell receptor (beta chain) sequence. Antigen: not known. The data are from a study of response to subunit inactivated influenza vaccine. The study's findings and limits: Only a handful of new T cells, the authors suggested, are recruited with each seasonal influenza vaccination.

TCRdb recomputed calls from the RT-PCR reads with MiXCR, one row per CDR3 protein. The data contain roughly 780,000 distinct CDR3 sequences, around 18% of them seen just once; the ten biggest clones take up roughly 10%. Sequenced here: PBMCs from blood, sampled about 5 days after vaccination. This sequence originates from a man aged 45-65 years who received an inactivated influenza vaccine.

In nucleotides, the CDR3 is TGTGCCACCCTAGAGGTCGGGAATGAGCAGTTCTTC. Its protein is CATLEVGNEQFF. This rearrangement joins TRBV6-2 or TRBV6-3 to TRBJ2-1; D is uncertain. CDR1 is MNHEY, CDR2 SVGEGT, per germline. The V end was cut by 10 bases, the J end by 7 bases, with 14 bases between. The CDR3 contains 12 residues.